This T cell receptor beta chain was recovered during a study of blood T cell repertoires in COVID-19. As for the study in general: Acute and convalescent COVID-19 samples came from the United States, Italy and Spain. T cells, B-cell-depleted T cells, or PBMCs supplied cDNA or gDNA.

Under the authors' procedure: How many nucleated cells were present was estimated from reference gene primer amplification. Using immunoSEQ multiplex PCR, the repertoire was profiled, and TCRdb retains in-frame clones only, with some absent. V, J and clone size are taken as reported in that table, and D and trimming were inferred from the DNA itself. The sample includes some 180,000 clones, 80% to 90% of them seen just once. Germline-derived CDR1 and CDR2 are SGHAT and FQNNGV. The CDR3 has 15 amino acids. The V end lost 1 base, the J end lost 2 bases, and 10 bases lay between the germline ends. V is TRBV11-2 and J is TRBJ2-3; TRBD1 is a possible D gene (6 bases). The sample was peripheral blood. The sequence was obtained from a human donor in a cohort sampled during active COVID-19. The CDR3 sequence: CASSLVRTATDTQYF. The CDR3 DNA reads as TGTGCCAGCAGCTTAGTCCGGACAGCCACAGATACGCAGTATTTT.